This paragraph covers one T cell receptor beta chain sequence. The antigen is unknown. MiXCR, applied by TCRdb to the 5' RACE reads, yields one record per CDR3 protein. Here the sample spans approximately 500,000 distinct CDR3 sequences, roughly a quarter being singletons. This record belongs to a study of identical twins. Study-wide points: Where out-of-frame alpha sequences were twin-shared, they showed excess low generation probability.

This CDR3 contains 11 residues. V lost 3 bases, J lost 6 bases, and 7 bases lay in between. The V gene's germline CDR1 is GTSNPN and CDR2 SVGIG (reference sequence). The sample was also reused in another study, on T cells expressing NK-cell markers. From that paper: In several experiments, sorting was confined to alpha-beta TCR T cells through use of an anti-gamma-delta TCR antibody.

Sequencing input: CD4+ T cells sorted from blood. This rearrangement joins TRBV30 to TRBJ2-3; D uncertain. The source is a woman in her late teens or twenties in good health. For the CDR3, the DNA is TGTGCCTGGAGCGACCTGGATACGCAGTATTTT. This sequence encodes CAWSDLDTQYF.